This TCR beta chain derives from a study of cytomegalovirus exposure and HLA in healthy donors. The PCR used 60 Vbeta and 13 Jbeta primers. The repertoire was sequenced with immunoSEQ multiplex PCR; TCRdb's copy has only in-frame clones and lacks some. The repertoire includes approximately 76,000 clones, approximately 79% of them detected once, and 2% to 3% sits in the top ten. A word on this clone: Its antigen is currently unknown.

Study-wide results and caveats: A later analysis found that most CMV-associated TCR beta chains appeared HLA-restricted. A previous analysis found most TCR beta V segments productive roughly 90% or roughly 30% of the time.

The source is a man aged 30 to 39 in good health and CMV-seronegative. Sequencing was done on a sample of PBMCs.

CDR3 bases: TGTGCCAGCAGCTCGCGACAGGGTGCTAATGAAAAACTGTTTTTT. Translation: CASSSRQGANEKLFF. The chain links TRBV7-9 to TRBJ1-4; 7 nucleotides agree with TRBD1. The junction had 5 bases not matched to a gene; V was cut back by 4 bases and J by 3 bases. This CDR3 is 15 amino acids long. CDR1 and CDR2 (germline): SEHNR, FQNEAQ (reference sequence).